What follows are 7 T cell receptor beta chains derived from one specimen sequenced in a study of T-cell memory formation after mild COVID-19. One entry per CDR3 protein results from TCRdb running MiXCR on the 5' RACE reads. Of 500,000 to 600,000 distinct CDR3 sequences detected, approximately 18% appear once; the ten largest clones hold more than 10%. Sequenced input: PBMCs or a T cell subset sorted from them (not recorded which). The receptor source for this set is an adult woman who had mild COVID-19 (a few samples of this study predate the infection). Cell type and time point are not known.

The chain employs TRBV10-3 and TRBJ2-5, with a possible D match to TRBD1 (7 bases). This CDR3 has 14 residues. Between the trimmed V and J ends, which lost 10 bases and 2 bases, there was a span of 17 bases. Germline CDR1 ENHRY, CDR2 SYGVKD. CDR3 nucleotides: TGTGCCACACAGGGGAGTAGCGGACAAGAGACCCAGTACTTC. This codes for CATQGSSGQETQYF.

In DNA, the CDR3 is TGTGCCTGGAGTGTAATAGGACAGGAGGATGAAAAACTGTTTTTT. It specifies CAWSVIGQEDEKLFF. The V gene is TRBV30, the J gene TRBJ1-4; the match to TRBD1 covers 7 bases. V was pared by 0 bases and J by 6 bases, with 7 bases of the junction left unmatched. The CDR3 covers 15 residues. Germline CDR1 and CDR2: GTSNPN and SVGIG (reference sequence).

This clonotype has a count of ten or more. The CDR3 DNA is TGTGCCAGCAGCCAATCTGGCTACGAGCAGTACTTC. Its protein product is CASSQSGYEQYF. This chain joins TRBV4-2 and TRBJ2-7; no clear D gene. CDR1 is LGHNA, CDR2 YNFKEQ, per germline. Trimming stripped 2 bases from V and 3 bases from J, with 5 bases between. This CDR3 is built from 12 residues.

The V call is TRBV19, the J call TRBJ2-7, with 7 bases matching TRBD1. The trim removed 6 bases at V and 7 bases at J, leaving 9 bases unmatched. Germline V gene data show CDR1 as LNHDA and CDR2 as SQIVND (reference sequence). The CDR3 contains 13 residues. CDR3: CASRDKGQKEQYF. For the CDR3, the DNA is TGTGCCAGTAGAGATAAGGGACAGAAAGAGCAGTACTTC.

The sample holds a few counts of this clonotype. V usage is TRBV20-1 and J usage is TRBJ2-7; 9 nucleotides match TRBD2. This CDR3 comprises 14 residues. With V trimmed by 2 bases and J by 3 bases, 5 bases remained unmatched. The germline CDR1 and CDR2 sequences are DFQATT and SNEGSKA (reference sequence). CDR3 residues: CSARPSGRSYEQYF. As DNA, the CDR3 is TGCAGTGCTAGACCCAGCGGGAGGAGCTACGAGCAGTACTTC.

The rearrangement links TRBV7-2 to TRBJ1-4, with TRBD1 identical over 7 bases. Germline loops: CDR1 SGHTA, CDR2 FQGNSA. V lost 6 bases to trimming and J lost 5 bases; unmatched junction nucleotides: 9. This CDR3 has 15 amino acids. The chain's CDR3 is CASSPHWGQNEKLFF. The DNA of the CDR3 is TGTGCCAGCAGTCCACACTGGGGACAGAATGAAAAACTGTTTTTT.

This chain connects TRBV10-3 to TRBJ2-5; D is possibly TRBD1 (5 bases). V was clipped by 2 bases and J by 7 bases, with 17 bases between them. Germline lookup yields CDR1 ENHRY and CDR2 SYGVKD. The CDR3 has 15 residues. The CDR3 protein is CAISETLDSVGTQYF. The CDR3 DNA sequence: TGTGCCATCAGTGAGACTCTCGACAGCGTTGGGACCCAGTACTTC.